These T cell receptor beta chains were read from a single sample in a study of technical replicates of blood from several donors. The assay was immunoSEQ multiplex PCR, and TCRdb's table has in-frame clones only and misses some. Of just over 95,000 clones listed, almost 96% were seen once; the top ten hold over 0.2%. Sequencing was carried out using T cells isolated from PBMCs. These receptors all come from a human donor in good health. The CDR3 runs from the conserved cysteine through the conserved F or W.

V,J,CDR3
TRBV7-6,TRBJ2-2,CASSRAVAGDTGELFF
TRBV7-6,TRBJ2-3,CASSLGSGWPDTQYF
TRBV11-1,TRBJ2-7,CASSLDSGGYYEQYF
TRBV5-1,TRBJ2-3,CASSRGSSTDTQYF
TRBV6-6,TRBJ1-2,CASSPLQQGGYTF
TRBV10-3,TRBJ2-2,CAINSREDGELFF
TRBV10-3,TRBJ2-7,CASLGSGSYEQYF
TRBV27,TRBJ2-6,CASSADRGQTGANVLTF
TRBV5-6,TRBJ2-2,CASSAGTDNTGELFF
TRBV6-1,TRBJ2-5,CASSEISSKQETQYF
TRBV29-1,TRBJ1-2,CSVRQGADYGYTF
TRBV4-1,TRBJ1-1,CASSQDAAGGLNTEAFF
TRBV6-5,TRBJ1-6,CASSPPDRGAPLHF
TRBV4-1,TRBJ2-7,CASRLMPGIAPYEQYF
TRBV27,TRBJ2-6,CALGRDRPDSGANVLTF
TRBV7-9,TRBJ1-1,CASSLGGKGGTEAFF
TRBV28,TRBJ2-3,CASSDFTDTQYF
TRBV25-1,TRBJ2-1,CASVAWGGSYNEQFF
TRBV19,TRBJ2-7,CASRERASGWDEQYF
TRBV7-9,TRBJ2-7,CASSSNPDRGLYEQYF
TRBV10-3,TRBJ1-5,CATGDRADQPQHF
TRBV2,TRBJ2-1,CASSVDRGWNEQFF
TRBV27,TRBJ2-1,CASSFSMQGPYNEQFF
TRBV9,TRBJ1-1,CASSWGQIGTEAFF
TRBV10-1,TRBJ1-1,CASSRTGGDAEAFF